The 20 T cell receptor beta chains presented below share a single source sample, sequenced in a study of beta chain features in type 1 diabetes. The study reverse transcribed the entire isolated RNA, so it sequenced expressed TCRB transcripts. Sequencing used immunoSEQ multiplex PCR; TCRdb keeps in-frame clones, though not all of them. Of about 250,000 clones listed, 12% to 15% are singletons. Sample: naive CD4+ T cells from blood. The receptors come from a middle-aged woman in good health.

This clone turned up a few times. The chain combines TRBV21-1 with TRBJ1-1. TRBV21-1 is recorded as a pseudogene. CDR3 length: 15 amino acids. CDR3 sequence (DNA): TGTGCCAGCAGCCCCCGGCGAATCGAGGACACTGAAGCTTTCTTT. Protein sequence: CASSPRRIEDTEAFF.

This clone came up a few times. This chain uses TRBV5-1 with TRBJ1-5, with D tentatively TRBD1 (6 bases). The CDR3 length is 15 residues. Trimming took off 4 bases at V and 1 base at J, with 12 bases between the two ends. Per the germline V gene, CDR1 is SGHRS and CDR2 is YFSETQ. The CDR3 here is CASSLGTNSNQPQHF. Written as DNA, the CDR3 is TGCGCCAGCAGCCTCGGGACAAACAGCAATCAGCCCCAGCATTTT.

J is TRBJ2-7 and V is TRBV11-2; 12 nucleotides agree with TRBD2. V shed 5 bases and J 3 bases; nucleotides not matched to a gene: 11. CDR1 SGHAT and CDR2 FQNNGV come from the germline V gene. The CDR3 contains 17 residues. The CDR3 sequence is CASSRTTSGGGFYEQYF. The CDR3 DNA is TGTGCCAGCAGCCGAACGACTAGCGGGGGAGGCTTCTACGAGCAGTACTTC.

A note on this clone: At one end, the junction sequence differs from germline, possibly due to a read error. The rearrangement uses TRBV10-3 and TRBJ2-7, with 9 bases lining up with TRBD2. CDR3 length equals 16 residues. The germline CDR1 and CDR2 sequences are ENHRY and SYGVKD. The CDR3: CASSYSSGGSSYEQYF. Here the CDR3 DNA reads TGTGCCAGCAGTTACTCGAGCGGGGGGAGCTCCTACGAGCAGTACTTC.

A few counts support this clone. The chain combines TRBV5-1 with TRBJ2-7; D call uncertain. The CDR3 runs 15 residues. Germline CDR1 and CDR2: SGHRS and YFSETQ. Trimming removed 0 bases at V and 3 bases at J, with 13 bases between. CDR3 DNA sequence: TGCGCCAGCAGCTTGGGATTATCAGGCCGCTACGAGCAGTACTTC. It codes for CASSLGLSGRYEQYF.

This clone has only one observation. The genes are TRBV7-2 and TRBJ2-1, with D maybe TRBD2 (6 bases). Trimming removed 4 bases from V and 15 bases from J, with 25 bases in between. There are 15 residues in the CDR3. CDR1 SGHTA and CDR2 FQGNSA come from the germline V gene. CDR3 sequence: CASSSIPTSPGRGFF. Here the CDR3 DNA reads TGTGCCAGCAGCTCAATACCGACTAGTCCAGGCCGGGGGTTCTTC.

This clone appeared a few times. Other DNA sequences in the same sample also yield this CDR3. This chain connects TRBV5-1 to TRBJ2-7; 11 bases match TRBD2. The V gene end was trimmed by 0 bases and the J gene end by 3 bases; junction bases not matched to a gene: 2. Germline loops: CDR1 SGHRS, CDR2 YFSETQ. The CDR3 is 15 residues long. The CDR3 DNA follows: TGCGCCAGCAGCTTGGGACTAGCGGGGAACTACGAGCAGTACTTC. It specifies CASSLGLAGNYEQYF.

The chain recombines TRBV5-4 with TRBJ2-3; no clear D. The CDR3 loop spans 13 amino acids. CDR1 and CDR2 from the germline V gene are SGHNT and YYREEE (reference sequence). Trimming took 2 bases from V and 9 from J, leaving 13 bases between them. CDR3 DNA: TGTGCCAGCAGCTTTATACCCCAAGAGACGCAGTATTTT. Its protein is CASSFIPQETQYF.

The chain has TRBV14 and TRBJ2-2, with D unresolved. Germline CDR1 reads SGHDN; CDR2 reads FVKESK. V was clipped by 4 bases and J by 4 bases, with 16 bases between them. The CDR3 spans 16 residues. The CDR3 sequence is CASSPQISRLTGELFF. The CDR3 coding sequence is TGTGCCAGCAGCCCTCAAATCAGTCGTCTCACCGGGGAGCTGTTTTTT.

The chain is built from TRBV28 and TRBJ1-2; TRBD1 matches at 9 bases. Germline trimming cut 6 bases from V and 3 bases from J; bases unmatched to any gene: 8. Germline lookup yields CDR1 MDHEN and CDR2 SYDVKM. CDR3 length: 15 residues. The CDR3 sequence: CASRAGTGSDYGYTF. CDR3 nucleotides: TGTGCCAGCAGGGCCGGGACAGGGTCTGACTATGGCTACACCTTC.

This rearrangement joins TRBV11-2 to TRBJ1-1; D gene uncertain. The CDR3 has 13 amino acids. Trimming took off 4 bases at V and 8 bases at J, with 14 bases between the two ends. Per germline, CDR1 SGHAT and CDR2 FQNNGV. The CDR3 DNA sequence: TGTGCCAGCAGCTCGACGGCGGAGGGCGAAGCTTTCTTT. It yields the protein CASSSTAEGEAFF.

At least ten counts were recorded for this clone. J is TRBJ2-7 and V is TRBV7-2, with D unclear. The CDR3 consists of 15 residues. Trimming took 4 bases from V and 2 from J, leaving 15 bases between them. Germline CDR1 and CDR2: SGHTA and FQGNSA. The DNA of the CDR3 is TGTGCCAGCAGCTCCGGAGACCGTGCGGCCTACGAGCAGTACTTC. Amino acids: CASSSGDRAAYEQYF.

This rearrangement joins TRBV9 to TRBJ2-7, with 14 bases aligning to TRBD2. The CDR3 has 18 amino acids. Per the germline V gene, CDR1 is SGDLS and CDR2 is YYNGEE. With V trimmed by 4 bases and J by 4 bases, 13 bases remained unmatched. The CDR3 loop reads CASSTYRPGTSGGYEQYF. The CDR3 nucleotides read TGTGCCAGCAGCACTTACCGACCCGGGACTAGCGGGGGTTACGAGCAGTACTTC.

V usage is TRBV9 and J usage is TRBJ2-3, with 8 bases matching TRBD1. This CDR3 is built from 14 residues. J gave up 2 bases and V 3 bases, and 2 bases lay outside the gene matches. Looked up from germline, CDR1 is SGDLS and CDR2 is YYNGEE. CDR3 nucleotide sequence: TGTGCCAGCAGCGCGACAGGGGACACAGATACGCAGTATTTT. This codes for CASSATGDTDTQYF.

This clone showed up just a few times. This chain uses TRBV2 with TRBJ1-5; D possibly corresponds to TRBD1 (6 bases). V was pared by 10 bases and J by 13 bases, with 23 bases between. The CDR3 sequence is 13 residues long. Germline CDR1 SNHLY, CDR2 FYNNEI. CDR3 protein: CATKYLPRDTQHF. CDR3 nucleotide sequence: TGTGCCACCAAATACCTCCCCCGGGACACACAGCATTTT. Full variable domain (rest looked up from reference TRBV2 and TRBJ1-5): EPEVTQTPSHQVTQMGQEVILRCVPISNHLYFYWYRQILGQKVEFLVSFYNNEISEKSEIFDDQFSVERPDGSNFTLKIRSTKLEDSAMYFCATKYLPRDTQHFGDGTRLSIL.

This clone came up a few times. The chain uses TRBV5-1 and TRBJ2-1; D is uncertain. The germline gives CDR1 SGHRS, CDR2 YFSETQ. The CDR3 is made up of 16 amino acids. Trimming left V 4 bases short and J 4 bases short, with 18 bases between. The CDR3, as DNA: TGCGCCAGCAGCGCGAGCCATGTCCTCAAATACAATGAGCAGTTCTTC. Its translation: CASSASHVLKYNEQFF.

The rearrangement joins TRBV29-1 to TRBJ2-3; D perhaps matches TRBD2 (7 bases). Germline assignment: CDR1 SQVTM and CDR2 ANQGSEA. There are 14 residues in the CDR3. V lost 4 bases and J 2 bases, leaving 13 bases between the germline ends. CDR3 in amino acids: CSVVRGQDTDTQYF. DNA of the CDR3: TGCAGCGTTGTGCGGGGGCAGGACACAGATACGCAGTATTTT.

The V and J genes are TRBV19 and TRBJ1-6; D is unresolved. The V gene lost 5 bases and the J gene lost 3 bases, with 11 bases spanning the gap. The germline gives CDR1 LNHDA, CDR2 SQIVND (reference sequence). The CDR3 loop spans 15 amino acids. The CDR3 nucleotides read TGTGCCAGTAGTGTCGGAGTGAGCTATAATTCACCCCTCCACTTT. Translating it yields CASSVGVSYNSPLHF. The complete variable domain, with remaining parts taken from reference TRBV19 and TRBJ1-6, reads DGGITQSPKYLFRKEGQNVTLSCEQNLNHDAMYWYRQDPGQGLRLIYYSQIVNDFQKGDIAEGYSVSREKKESFPLTVTSAQKNPTAFYLCASSVGVSYNSPLHFGNGTRLTVT.

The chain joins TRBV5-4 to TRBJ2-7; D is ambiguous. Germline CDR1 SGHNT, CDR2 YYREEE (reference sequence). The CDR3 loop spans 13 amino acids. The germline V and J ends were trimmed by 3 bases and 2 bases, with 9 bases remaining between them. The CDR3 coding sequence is TGTGCCAGCAGCTCCCCCCGTACCTACGAGCAGTACTTC. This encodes CASSSPRTYEQYF.

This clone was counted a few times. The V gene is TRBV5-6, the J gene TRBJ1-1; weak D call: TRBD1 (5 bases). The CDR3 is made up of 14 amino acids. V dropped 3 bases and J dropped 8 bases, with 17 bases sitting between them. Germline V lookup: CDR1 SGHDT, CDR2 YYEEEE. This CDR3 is CASSWAWGGSEAFF. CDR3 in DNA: TGTGCCAGCAGCTGGGCGTGGGGGGGTTCCGAAGCTTTCTTT.